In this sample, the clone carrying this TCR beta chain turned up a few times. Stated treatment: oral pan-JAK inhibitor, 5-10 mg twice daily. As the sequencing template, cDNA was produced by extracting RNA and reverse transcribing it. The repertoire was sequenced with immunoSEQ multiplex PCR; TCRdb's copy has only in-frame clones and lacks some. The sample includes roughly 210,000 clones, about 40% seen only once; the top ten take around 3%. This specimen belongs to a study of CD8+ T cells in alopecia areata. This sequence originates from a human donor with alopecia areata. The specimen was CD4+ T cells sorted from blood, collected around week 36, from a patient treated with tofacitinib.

In DNA form, the CDR3 reads TGTGCCAGCAGCGGACTAGCGGGGGCCCGCGGGGACGAGCAGTACTTC. Translating gives CASSGLAGARGDEQYF. The chain joins TRBV2 to TRBJ2-7; 13 bases are shared with TRBD2. The CDR3 is 16 residues long. V was pared by 6 bases and J by 5 bases, with 10 bases of the junction left unmatched. Germline CDR1 reads SNHLY; CDR2 reads FYNNEI.